These T cell receptor beta chains were read from a single sample in a study of post-analysis software for immune sequencing data. MiXCR was run by TCRdb on the PCR reads, yielding one entry per CDR3 protein. Seen here are about 200,000 distinct CDR3 sequences, 29% observed once, and the top ten hold nearly 3.5%. The sample comprised blood. The source is a girl under 18 with multiple sclerosis. Both conserved end residues are part of each CDR3. D genes are given only for firm matches. Clone size, where shown, is once, few, many, or a class for clones that have expanded.

V gene: TRBV4-1
clone size: many
D gene: TRBD2
J gene: TRBJ2-3
CDR3 protein: CASNRKELAGVGRPYF
CDR3 DNA: TGCGCCAGCAACCGGAAGGAACTAGCGGGAGTGGGCCGTCCGTATTTT

V gene: TRBV5-1
clone size: .
D gene: .
J gene: TRBJ2-7
CDR3 protein: CASSSRSGDYEQYF
CDR3 DNA: TGCGCCAGCAGCTCGCGGAGCGGAGATTACGAGCAGTACTTC

V gene: TRBV18
clone size: many
D gene: TRBD2
J gene: TRBJ2-1
CDR3 protein: CASSPGLAELNEQFF
CDR3 DNA: TGTGCCAGCTCACCGGGACTAGCGGAGTTAAATGAGCAGTTCTTC

V gene: TRBV7-9
clone size: few
D gene: .
J gene: TRBJ2-5
CDR3 protein: CASSEPGLTETQYF
CDR3 DNA: TGTGCCAGCAGCGAGCCGGGACTCACCGAGACCCAGTACTTC

V gene: TRBV3-1
clone size: few
D gene: TRBD2
J gene: TRBJ2-3
CDR3 protein: CASSQDTSGGYTQYF
CDR3 DNA: TGTGCCAGCAGCCAAGATACTAGCGGGGGGTATACGCAGTATTTT

V gene: TRBV6-6
clone size: medium-sized
D gene: .
J gene: TRBJ2-6
CDR3 protein: CASSYRLSWGVLTF
CDR3 DNA: TGTGCCAGCAGTTACCGACTCTCGTGGGGCGTCCTGACTTTC

V gene: TRBV15
clone size: .
D gene: .
J gene: TRBJ2-4
CDR3 protein: CATRGLRGGIQYF
CDR3 DNA: TGTGCCACGAGGGGTCTAAGGGGCGGCATTCAGTACTTC

V gene: TRBV4-1
clone size: many
D gene: .
J gene: TRBJ1-2
CDR3 protein: CASSQVGQTGYTF
CDR3 DNA: TGCGCCAGCAGCCAAGTAGGCCAAACTGGCTACACCTTC

V gene: TRBV4-2
clone size: few
D gene: TRBD2
J gene: TRBJ2-5
CDR3 protein: CASSQDTSGGAETQYF
CDR3 DNA: TGTGCCAGCAGCCAAGATACTAGCGGGGGGGCGGAGACCCAGTACTTC

V gene: TRBV12-3/TRBV12-4
clone size: .
D gene: .
J gene: TRBJ1-6
CDR3 protein: CASSFQGPLGFLHF
CDR3 DNA: TGTGCCAGCAGTTTTCAGGGGCCCTTGGGATTCCTCCACTTT

V gene: TRBV28
clone size: .
D gene: TRBD1
J gene: TRBJ2-7
CDR3 protein: CASSNEMIKDRRNYYEQYF
CDR3 DNA: TGTGCCAGCAGTAACGAAATGATTAAGGACAGGAGAAACTACTACGAGCAGTACTTC

V gene: TRBV5-1
clone size: .
D gene: TRBD2
J gene: TRBJ2-1
CDR3 protein: CASSLGVASGRLYNEQFF
CDR3 DNA: TGCGCCAGCAGCTTGGGGGTGGCTAGCGGGAGGCTCTACAATGAGCAGTTCTTC

V gene: TRBV29-1
clone size: many
D gene: .
J gene: TRBJ2-5
CDR3 protein: CSAGHRETQYF
CDR3 DNA: TGCAGTGCCGGTCATAGGGAGACCCAGTACTTC

V gene: TRBV5-1
clone size: many
D gene: .
J gene: TRBJ2-3
CDR3 protein: CASSLGHTQYF
CDR3 DNA: TGCGCCAGCAGCTTGGGGCATACGCAGTATTTT

V gene: TRBV18
clone size: medium-sized
D gene: TRBD2
J gene: TRBJ2-1
CDR3 protein: CASSGRGDEQFF
CDR3 DNA: TGTGCCAGCTCAGGGAGGGGAGATGAGCAGTTCTTC

V gene: TRBV6-4
clone size: .
D gene: TRBD1
J gene: TRBJ2-7
CDR3 protein: CASSGFRDRAHEQYF
CDR3 DNA: TGTGCCAGCAGCGGTTTCCGGGACAGGGCGCACGAGCAGTACTTC

V gene: TRBV12-3/TRBV12-4
clone size: .
D gene: .
J gene: TRBJ1-1
CDR3 protein: CASRLQAMNTEAFF
CDR3 DNA: TGTGCCAGCAGATTACAGGCAATGAACACTGAAGCTTTCTTT

V gene: TRBV5-1
clone size: .
D gene: .
J gene: TRBJ1-1
CDR3 protein: CASSLRQSGTEAFF
CDR3 DNA: TGCGCCAGCAGCTTGCGACAGTCTGGCACTGAAGCTTTCTTT

V gene: TRBV7-2
clone size: few
D gene: .
J gene: TRBJ1-1
CDR3 protein: CASSSGRNTEAFF
CDR3 DNA: TGTGCCAGCAGCTCGGGACGGAACACTGAAGCTTTCTTT

V gene: TRBV7-9
clone size: .
D gene: TRBD1
J gene: TRBJ1-1
CDR3 protein: CASSSEKGQGKTEAFF
CDR3 DNA: TGTGCCAGCAGCTCCGAGAAGGGACAGGGGAAAACTGAAGCTTTCTTT

V gene: TRBV29-1
clone size: many
D gene: TRBD1
J gene: TRBJ2-7
CDR3 protein: CSVEGQTYEQYF
CDR3 DNA: TGCAGCGTTGAGGGACAGACCTACGAGCAGTACTTC

V gene: TRBV5-1
clone size: few
D gene: TRBD2
J gene: TRBJ2-3
CDR3 protein: CASNLGGKTSAHTDTQYF
CDR3 DNA: TGCGCCAGCAACTTGGGAGGGAAGACTAGCGCCCACACAGATACGCAGTATTTT

V gene: TRBV29-1
clone size: .
D gene: .
J gene: TRBJ2-1
CDR3 protein: CSVVGGADSYNEQFF
CDR3 DNA: TGCAGCGTTGTGGGGGGGGCGGATTCCTACAATGAGCAGTTCTTC

V gene: TRBV20-1
clone size: .
D gene: .
J gene: TRBJ2-1
CDR3 protein: CSARSGATEGDEQFF
CDR3 DNA: TGCAGTGCTAGATCTGGGGCTACCGAGGGGGATGAGCAGTTCTTC

V gene: TRBV28
clone size: many
D gene: TRBD2
J gene: TRBJ2-3
CDR3 protein: CASSPSGSTDTQYF
CDR3 DNA: TGTGCCAGCAGCCCTAGCGGTTCCACAGATACGCAGTATTTT

V gene: TRBV5-1
clone size: few
D gene: .
J gene: TRBJ2-2
CDR3 protein: CASSLQRPGELFF
CDR3 DNA: TGCGCCAGCAGCTTGCAGAGGCCCGGGGAGCTGTTTTTT

V gene: TRBV4-1
clone size: many
D gene: .
J gene: TRBJ2-1
CDR3 protein: CASSETAGPYNEQFF
CDR3 DNA: TGCGCCAGCAGTGAGACAGCTGGTCCCTACAATGAGCAGTTCTTC

V gene: TRBV5-1
clone size: few
D gene: TRBD1
J gene: TRBJ2-2
CDR3 protein: CASSPADRATGELFF
CDR3 DNA: TGCGCCAGCAGCCCTGCGGACAGGGCCACCGGGGAGCTGTTTTTT

V gene: TRBV2
clone size: .
D gene: .
J gene: TRBJ2-3
CDR3 protein: CASSDTGKSTDTQYF
CDR3 DNA: TGTGCCAGCAGTGATACGGGGAAGAGCACAGATACGCAGTATTTT

V gene: TRBV7-9
clone size: .
D gene: TRBD1
J gene: TRBJ1-1
CDR3 protein: CASSLGDRGGTEAFF
CDR3 DNA: TGTGCCAGCAGCTTAGGGGACAGGGGTGGTACTGAAGCTTTCTTT

V gene: TRBV20-1
clone size: few
D gene: TRBD1
J gene: TRBJ2-1
CDR3 protein: CSARKQGEQFF
CDR3 DNA: TGCAGTGCTAGAAAACAGGGGGAGCAGTTCTTC

V gene: TRBV30
clone size: few
D gene: TRBD1
J gene: TRBJ2-7
CDR3 protein: CAWSVWQGATYEQYF
CDR3 DNA: TGTGCCTGGAGTGTATGGCAGGGGGCCACCTACGAGCAGTACTTC

V gene: TRBV6-1
clone size: many
D gene: TRBD1
J gene: TRBJ2-7
CDR3 protein: CASSGAGQGSYEQYF
CDR3 DNA: TGTGCCAGCAGCGGAGCGGGACAGGGCTCCTACGAGCAGTACTTC

V gene: TRBV6-5
clone size: few
D gene: TRBD1
J gene: TRBJ1-6
CDR3 protein: CASSYLTSGQGQRSSPLHF
CDR3 DNA: TGTGCCAGCAGTTACCTTACTTCGGGACAGGGGCAAAGGAGTTCACCCCTCCACTTT

V gene: TRBV10-3
clone size: many
D gene: TRBD1
J gene: TRBJ2-1
CDR3 protein: CAISNRGPVYNEQFF
CDR3 DNA: TGTGCCATCAGCAACAGGGGCCCCGTCTACAATGAGCAGTTCTTC

V gene: TRBV12-3/TRBV12-4
clone size: many
D gene: TRBD1
J gene: TRBJ2-7
CDR3 protein: CASSWAGTGAYEQYF
CDR3 DNA: TGTGCCAGCAGCTGGGCCGGGACAGGGGCCTACGAGCAGTACTTC

V gene: TRBV7-3
clone size: .
D gene: .
J gene: TRBJ2-7
CDR3 protein: CASSLTGQGSYEQYF
CDR3 DNA: TGTGCCAGCAGCTTAACCGGACAAGGCTCCTACGAGCAGTACTTC

V gene: TRBV15
clone size: few
D gene: TRBD1
J gene: TRBJ1-1
CDR3 protein: CATSRGDRGLDTEAFF
CDR3 DNA: TGTGCCACCAGCAGAGGGGACAGGGGTCTAGACACTGAAGCTTTCTTT

V gene: TRBV10-3
clone size: .
D gene: .
J gene: TRBJ1-5
CDR3 protein: CTISEGQGDYQPQHF
CDR3 DNA: TGTACCATCAGTGAAGGGCAGGGCGATTATCAGCCCCAGCATTTT

V gene: TRBV28
clone size: few
D gene: .
J gene: TRBJ1-1
CDR3 protein: CASSQADRNTEAFF
CDR3 DNA: TGTGCCAGCAGTCAGGCGGACAGGAACACTGAAGCTTTCTTT

V gene: TRBV7-2
clone size: .
D gene: .
J gene: TRBJ2-2
CDR3 protein: CASSKGFGELFF
CDR3 DNA: TGTGCCAGCAGCAAGGGCTTCGGGGAGCTGTTTTTT

V gene: TRBV4-1
clone size: .
D gene: .
J gene: TRBJ1-1
CDR3 protein: CAGSQDIHTEAFF
CDR3 DNA: TGCGCCGGCAGCCAAGATATCCACACTGAAGCTTTCTTT

V gene: TRBV11-2
clone size: few
D gene: .
J gene: TRBJ2-6
CDR3 protein: CASSSQGPSGANVLTF
CDR3 DNA: TGTGCCAGCAGCTCCCAGGGTCCCTCTGGGGCCAACGTCCTGACTTTC

V gene: TRBV4-1
clone size: few
D gene: TRBD1
J gene: TRBJ1-5
CDR3 protein: CASSTTGASNQPQHF
CDR3 DNA: TGCGCCAGCAGCACGACAGGGGCGAGCAATCAGCCCCAGCATTTT

V gene: TRBV5-4
clone size: .
D gene: .
J gene: TRBJ2-6
CDR3 protein: CASTPTYSGANVLTF
CDR3 DNA: TGTGCCAGCACCCCGACCTACTCTGGGGCCAACGTCCTGACTTTC

V gene: TRBV20-1
clone size: many
D gene: .
J gene: TRBJ2-7
CDR3 protein: CSAPKRVPPYEQYF
CDR3 DNA: TGCAGTGCTCCCAAGCGGGTCCCGCCCTACGAGCAGTACTTC

V gene: TRBV7-2
clone size: many
D gene: .
J gene: TRBJ2-1
CDR3 protein: CASSLVRYEQFF
CDR3 DNA: TGTGCCAGCAGCTTAGTGCGGTATGAGCAGTTCTTC

V gene: TRBV21-1
clone size: many
D gene: .
J gene: TRBJ1-6
CDR3 protein: CASSTRNSPLHF
CDR3 DNA: TGTGCCAGCAGCACCCGTAATTCACCCCTCCACTTT

V gene: TRBV15
clone size: few
D gene: .
J gene: TRBJ1-4
CDR3 protein: CATSRDRGGTEKLFF
CDR3 DNA: TGTGCCACCAGCAGAGATAGAGGAGGGACCGAAAAACTGTTTTTT

V gene: TRBV19
clone size: .
D gene: TRBD2
J gene: TRBJ2-2
CDR3 protein: CASSIPSGTDTGELFF
CDR3 DNA: TGTGCCAGTAGTATACCTAGCGGGACAGACACCGGGGAGCTGTTTTTT

V gene: TRBV6-1
clone size: many
D gene: TRBD1
J gene: TRBJ2-3
CDR3 protein: CASSVRTGGIAASTDTQYF
CDR3 DNA: TGTGCCAGCAGTGTCCGGACAGGGGGAATAGCGGCCTCGACAGATACGCAGTATTTT

V gene: TRBV6-2/TRBV6-3
clone size: .
D gene: .
J gene: TRBJ1-4
CDR3 protein: CASSYTGMPTNEKLFF
CDR3 DNA: TGTGCCAGCAGTTACACAGGGATGCCAACTAATGAAAAACTGTTTTTT

V gene: TRBV9
clone size: few
D gene: .
J gene: TRBJ1-1
CDR3 protein: CASSPTIKTEAFF
CDR3 DNA: TGTGCCAGCAGCCCTACCATTAAGACTGAAGCTTTCTTT